The 20 T cell receptor beta chains reported below all come from one sample, sequenced in a study of radiotherapy plus CTLA-4 blockade in lung cancer. TCRdb keeps only in-frame clones here, not all; method: immunoSEQ multiplex PCR. This sample has about 55,000 clones, with approximately 82% found just once. The sequencing here drew on peripheral blood, taken from a patient treated with radiotherapy plus ipilimumab. Source of these receptors: a human donor with non-small cell lung cancer whose response to radiotherapy plus ipilimumab could not be evaluated.

The chain recombines TRBV5-1 with TRBJ2-1, with D unresolved. The germline CDR1 and CDR2 sequences are SGHRS and YFSETQ. V lost 0 bases, J lost 0 bases, and 7 bases lay in between. This CDR3 is 15 amino acids long. CDR3 amino acids: CASSLESNSYNEQFF. Here the CDR3 DNA reads TGCGCCAGCAGCTTGGAATCCAACTCCTACAATGAGCAGTTCTTC.

The chain links TRBV5-6 to TRBJ1-1, with D maybe TRBD1 (6 bases). This CDR3 is built from 14 residues. The germline V gene has CDR1 SGHDT and CDR2 YYEEEE. V dropped 0 bases and J dropped 7 bases, with 13 bases sitting between them. This CDR3 is CASSLDAGAGEAFF. The CDR3 DNA reads as TGTGCCAGCAGCTTGGACGCGGGGGCGGGTGAAGCTTTCTTT.

The CDR3: CAWGRQGTPYEQYF. The DNA of the CDR3 is TGTGCCTGGGGTAGACAGGGGACACCCTACGAGCAGTACTTC. The chain carries TRBV30 and TRBJ2-7, with 8 nucleotides matching TRBD1. Germline CDR1 is GTSNPN and CDR2 is SVGIG (reference sequence). V was clipped by 5 bases and J by 2 bases; unmatched bases: 8. This CDR3 is built from 14 residues.

The J gene is TRBJ2-1, the V gene TRBV6-1, with TRBD1 matching 9 bases. Germline assignment: CDR1 MNHNS and CDR2 SASEGT. The V and J ends lost 6 bases and 2 bases, in that order; junction bases with no gene match: 5. This CDR3 has 15 residues. The CDR3 here is CASSPTGGPYNEQFF. In DNA form, the CDR3 reads TGTGCCAGCAGCCCGACAGGGGGGCCCTACAATGAGCAGTTCTTC.

A few counts support this clone. The chain recombines TRBV6-5 with TRBJ1-3; D possibly corresponds to TRBD1 (6 bases). Per the germline V gene, CDR1 is MNHEY and CDR2 is SVGAGI. This CDR3 is built from 14 residues. Trimming pared 6 bases from V and 4 bases from J, leaving 13 bases between. CDR3 loop: CASSLGTFGNTIYF. The CDR3 region has the DNA TGTGCCAGCAGCCTTGGGACATTCGGAAACACCATATATTTT.

The chain uses TRBV12-2 and TRBJ2-3; TRBD2 reflects the table's D call only, with no check against the DNA. TRBV12-2 is flagged as a pseudogene. The CDR3 is made up of 19 amino acids. CDR3 sequence: CASRSLPCAGEYGTDTQYF. Written as DNA, the CDR3 is TGTGCAAGTCGCTCACTCCCCTGTGCGGGGGAGTACGGCACAGATACGCAGTATTTT.

This clone was picked up a small number of times. The chain recombines TRBV28 with TRBJ2-7; D not certain. The CDR3 length is 12 residues. V lost 7 bases and J 2 bases, leaving 9 bases between the germline ends. The germline CDR1 and CDR2 sequences are MDHEN and SYDVKM. CDR3 sequence: CASNSHPYEQYF. In nucleotides, the CDR3 is TGTGCCAGCAACTCCCACCCCTACGAGCAGTACTTC.

This chain connects TRBV7-5 to TRBJ1-2. TRBV7-5 is a pseudogene segment. The CDR3 has 13 residues. The CDR3 spells CARSPPKLDGYTF. The CDR3 DNA sequence: TGTGCCAGAAGCCCGCCTAAGTTGGATGGCTACACCTTC.

The genes are TRBV21-1 and TRBJ2-1; TRBD1 was called by the table and not checked on the DNA. TRBV21-1 is annotated as a pseudogene. This CDR3 contains 16 residues. The CDR3 DNA sequence: TGTGCCAGCAGCAAATTGGGGACAGGGAGCTTTTGGGAGCAGTTCTTC. This sequence encodes CASSKLGTGSFWEQFF.

CDR3 in DNA: TGTGCCAGCAGCGCCGTGGGAGGGGCGACCGGGGAGCTGTTTTTT. This codes for CASSAVGGATGELFF. The chain uses TRBV9 and TRBJ2-2; 7 nucleotides align to TRBD2. V shed 3 bases, J shed 5 bases, and the junction held 7 bases outside the gene matches. The CDR3 is 15 residues long. Germline V gene lookup returns CDR1 SGDLS and CDR2 YYNGEE.

The chain is built from TRBV7-9 and TRBJ2-1; TRBD2 matches 12 bases. Losses at the gene ends were 5 bases for V and 12 bases for J; bases not matched to a gene: 8. CDR1 and CDR2 (germline): SEHNR, FQNEAQ (reference sequence). The CDR3 loop spans 14 amino acids. CDR3 protein: CASSPGLAGPPQFF. DNA for the CDR3: TGTGCCAGCAGCCCTGGACTAGCGGGGCCACCGCAGTTCTTC.

The chain couples TRBV28 to TRBJ1-2; 9 bases line up with TRBD1. Trimming took 5 bases from V and 9 from J; bases not matched to a gene: 19. The germline V gene has CDR1 MDHEN and CDR2 SYDVKM. This CDR3 has 17 residues. Here the CDR3 reads CASSPEGQGKVRGRYTF. The CDR3, as DNA: TGTGCCAGCAGTCCAGAGGGACAGGGTAAAGTGCGAGGCCGCTACACCTTC.

The V call is TRBV7-2, the J call TRBJ1-1; D is possibly TRBD1 (5 bases). CDR1 is SGHTA and CDR2 is FQGNSA in the germline V gene. The V gene lost 1 base and the J gene lost 3 bases, with 12 bases spanning the gap. The CDR3 consists of 15 residues. The CDR3 DNA sequence: TGTGCCAGCAGCTTAGGGTCAGGGAGGGACACTGAAGCTTTCTTT. It yields the protein CASSLGSGRDTEAFF. Full variable domain (missing parts from reference TRBV7-2 and TRBJ1-1): GAGVSQSPSNKVTEKGKDVELRCDPISGHTALYWYRQSLGQGLEFLIYFQGNSAPDKSGLPSDRFSAERTGGSVSTLTIQRTQQEDSAVYLCASSLGSGRDTEAFFGQGTRLTVV.

This chain joins TRBV7-2 and TRBJ1-1; D is unclear. Germline V gives CDR1 SGHTA, CDR2 FQGNSA. Trimming removed 7 bases at V and 3 bases at J, with 15 bases between. This CDR3 contains 14 residues. CDR3 amino acids: CASTPIGSYTEAFF. CDR3 bases: TGTGCCAGCACCCCCATTGGTAGCTACACTGAAGCTTTCTTT.

This chain uses TRBV28 with TRBJ1-2; D gene unclear. Germline CDR1 MDHEN, CDR2 SYDVKM. This CDR3 has 15 amino acids. V lost 4 bases to trimming and J lost 5 bases, with 17 bases between them. This CDR3 reads CASSYITLRGYGYTF. The CDR3 DNA follows: TGTGCCAGCAGTTACATAACCCTCCGAGGTTATGGCTACACCTTC.

CDR3 bases: TGTGCCAGCAGAACCGACAGGGGGCCCGGAAACACCATATATTTT. This sequence encodes CASRTDRGPGNTIYF. V is TRBV6-5 and J is TRBJ1-3, with 10 nucleotides matching TRBD1. V lost 6 bases, J lost 4 bases, and 6 bases stayed unmatched. Germline assignment: CDR1 MNHEY and CDR2 SVGAGI. The CDR3 spans 15 residues.

The rearrangement links TRBV27 to TRBJ2-7, with a possible D match to TRBD1 (6 bases). The V end was cut by 5 bases, the J end by 4 bases, with 12 bases between. Germline CDR1 MNHEY, CDR2 SMNVEV (reference sequence). The CDR3 extends over 13 amino acids. This CDR3 reads CASSIGQTYEQYF. In nucleotides, the CDR3 is TGTGCCAGCAGTATCGGACAGACATACGAGCAGTACTTC.

The chain carries TRBV7-9 and TRBJ2-7, with D unclear. Germline CDR1 and CDR2: SEHNR and FQNEAQ (reference sequence). V dropped 3 bases and J dropped 3 bases, with 6 bases sitting between them. CDR3 length equals 12 residues. CDR3 region: CASSFDIYEQYF. Here the CDR3 DNA reads TGTGCCAGCAGCTTCGACATCTACGAGCAGTACTTC.

The chain recombines TRBV25-1 with TRBJ2-3; 8 bases match TRBD2. The germline CDR1 and CDR2 sequences are MGHDK and SYGVNS. The CDR3 has 16 residues. Germline trimming cut 8 bases from V and 2 bases from J; bases unmatched to any gene: 12. The CDR3 reads CASSQGLAGLTDTQYF. CDR3 in DNA: TGTGCCAGCTCACAAGGGCTAGCGGGCCTCACAGATACGCAGTATTTT.

The gene calls are TRBV4-1 and TRBJ1-2, with no clear D. The germline V gene has CDR1 MGHRA and CDR2 YSYEKL. Trimming took 1 base from V and 1 from J, leaving 7 bases between them. This CDR3 is built from 14 residues. CDR3 residues: CASSQAGDNYGYTF. CDR3 sequence (DNA): TGCGCCAGCAGCCAAGCGGGAGATAACTATGGCTACACCTTC.